The following is a T cell receptor beta chain sequence with its context. Per the germline V gene, CDR1 is SGHVS and CDR2 is FNYEAQ. The CDR3 has 13 amino acids. The V end lost 4 bases, the J end lost 3 bases, and 8 bases lay between the germline ends. Preparation of the TCRbeta library used unique molecular identifiers. A single record per CDR3 protein comes from TCRdb applying MiXCR to the PCR reads. The sample shows around 78,000 distinct CDR3 sequences, roughly 13% of them seen only once. This sample stems from a study of T-cell reconstitution after alpha-beta-depleted transplantation in children. The source was PBMCs, mostly from graft donor cells, collected 180 days after TCRalphabeta/CD19-depleted stem cell transplant. The rearrangement uses TRBV7-6 and TRBJ2-3; D not resolved. The sequence came from a male patient between 2 and 10 years old who had a stem cell transplant for acute lymphoblastic leukemia, so the T cells may come from the graft donor. The CDR3 sequence: CASSSTPTDTQYF. For the CDR3, the DNA is TGTGCCAGCAGCTCAACCCCTACAGATACGCAGTATTTT. Combining the CDR3 with reference TRBV7-6 and TRBJ2-3 gives the whole variable domain GAGVSQSPRYKVTKRGQDVALRCDPISGHVSLYWYRQALGQGPEFLTYFNYEAQQDKSGLPNDRFSAERPEGSISTLTIQRTEQRDSAMYRCASSSTPTDTQYFGPGTRLTVL.